Given below is one TCR beta chain in context. No antigen is known for it. Per the germline V gene, CDR1 is SGHAT and CDR2 is FQNNGV. V gave up 5 bases and J gave up 1 base, with 8 bases separating them. The CDR3 extends over 14 amino acids. The entry originates in a study of shared clonotypes between healthy human individuals. Study information: Those who served as donors were a couple of women and three men between the ages of 18 and 49. Study observations and caveats: Sampling covered blood only; tissue repertoires likely differ.

The assay was carried out at the deep level. Produced via immunoSEQ multiplex PCR; TCRdb's table is partial and in-frame only. The profile covers some 1.1 million clones, with 70% to 85% appearing a single time and roughly 0.9% taken by the ten largest. The TCR originated in a man aged 18-30 years in good health. Some clones in this sample may be carry-over from other donors' samples. The sample consisted of memory CD4+ T cells from PBMCs. This sample's subset: CD45RA-negative fraction. V is TRBV11-2 and J is TRBJ1-4; D is uncertain. The CDR3 coding sequence is TGTGCCAGCAGCACGTGGGGAACTAATGAAAAACTGTTTTTT. Protein sequence: CASSTWGTNEKLFF.